Sequencing of this T cell receptor beta chain was carried out in a study of control samples from healthy donors and cancer patients. Profiling relied on immunoSEQ multiplex PCR, and the TCRdb table lists in-frame clones only, not all of them. Here the sample spans 150,000 to 200,000 clones, almost 90% being singletons. With V trimmed by 4 bases and J by 0 bases, 6 bases remained unmatched. CDR3 length: 15 residues. CDR1 and CDR2 from the germline V gene are SGHNT and YYREEE (reference sequence). Sequenced: blood. The clonotype comes from a woman in her forties or fifties in good health. This chain uses TRBV5-4 with TRBJ2-7; 8 bases map to TRBD2. This CDR3 is CASSPGGGSSYEQYF. In nucleotides, the CDR3 is TGTGCCAGCAGCCCGGGGGGGGGTAGCTCCTACGAGCAGTACTTC.